One TCR beta chain is described in this entry. This CDR3 contains 16 residues. Per the germline V gene, CDR1 is MDHEN and CDR2 is SYDVKM. The trim removed 4 bases at V and 4 bases at J, leaving 7 bases unmatched. The sample comes from a study of blood T cell repertoires in COVID-19. The repertoire was sequenced with immunoSEQ multiplex PCR; TCRdb's copy has only in-frame clones and lacks some. The sample contains 300,000 or so clones, about nine tenths of which appear only once. Cohort 3 recovered donors had two negative PCRs, clearance, or symptom resolution. The chain combines TRBV28 with TRBJ2-1; 10 nucleotides agree with TRBD1. Sequencing input: PBMCs or T cells enriched from blood (not recorded which). The sequence was obtained from a woman in her 30s who had recovered from COVID-19. Here the CDR3 DNA reads TGTGCCAGCAGTTCGGGACAGGGGCGAAAATACAATGAGCAGTTCTTC. It codes for CASSSGQGRKYNEQFF.